This T cell receptor (beta chain) was captured by sequencing in a study of shared clonotypes between healthy human individuals. Unmatched junction bases numbered 5, after V lost 3 bases and J lost 3 bases. The CDR3 consists of 14 residues. CDR1 is MNHEY and CDR2 is SMNVEV in the germline V gene (reference sequence). Naive CD8 isolation took CD45RO-negative cells positively selected for CCR7 and excluded terminally differentiated effector memory CD45RA+ cells. TCRdb's table, derived via immunoSEQ multiplex PCR, lists solely in-frame clones and lacks some. The table shows more than 500,000 clones, with 90% to 95% occurring only once.

The receptor comes from a woman under 40 in good health. The genes are TRBV27 and TRBJ2-7; TRBD1 aligns across 7 bases. The material sequenced was naive CD8+ T cells sorted from blood. CDR3 in amino acids: CASSFTGTVYEQYF. The CDR3 coding sequence is TGTGCCAGCAGTTTTACCGGGACAGTCTACGAGCAGTACTTC.